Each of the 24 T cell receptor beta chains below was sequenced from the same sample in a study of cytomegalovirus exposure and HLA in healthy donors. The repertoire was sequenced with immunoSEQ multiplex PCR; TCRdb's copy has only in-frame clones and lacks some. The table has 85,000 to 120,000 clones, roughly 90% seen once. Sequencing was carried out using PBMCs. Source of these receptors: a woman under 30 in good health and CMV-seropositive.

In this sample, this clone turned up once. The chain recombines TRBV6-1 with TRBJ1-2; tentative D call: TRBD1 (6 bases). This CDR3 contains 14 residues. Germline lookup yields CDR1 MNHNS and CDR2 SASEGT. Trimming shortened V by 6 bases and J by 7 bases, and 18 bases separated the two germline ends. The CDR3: CASSPRQGIAGYTF. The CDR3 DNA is TGTGCCAGCAGCCCGCGGCAGGGGATTGCTGGCTACACCTTC.

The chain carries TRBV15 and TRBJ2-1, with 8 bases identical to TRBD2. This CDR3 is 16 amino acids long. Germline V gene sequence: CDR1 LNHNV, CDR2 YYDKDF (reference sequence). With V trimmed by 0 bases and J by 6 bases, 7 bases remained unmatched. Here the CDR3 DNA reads TGTGCCACCAGCAGAGACTATAGCGGGGTCCCCAATGAGCAGTTCTTC. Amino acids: CATSRDYSGVPNEQFF.

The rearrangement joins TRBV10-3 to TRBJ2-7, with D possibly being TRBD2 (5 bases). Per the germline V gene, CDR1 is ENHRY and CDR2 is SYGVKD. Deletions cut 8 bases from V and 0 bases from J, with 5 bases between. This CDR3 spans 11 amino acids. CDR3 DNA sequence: TGTGCCATCGGGAGCTCCTACGAGCAGTACGTC. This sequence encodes CAIGSSYEQYV.

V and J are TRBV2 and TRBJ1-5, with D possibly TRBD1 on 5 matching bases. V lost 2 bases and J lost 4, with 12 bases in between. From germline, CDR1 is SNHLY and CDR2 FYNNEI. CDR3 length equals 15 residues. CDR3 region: CASSERGVGNQPQHF. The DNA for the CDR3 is TGTGCCAGCAGTGAAAGGGGTGTAGGTAATCAGCCCCAGCATTTT.

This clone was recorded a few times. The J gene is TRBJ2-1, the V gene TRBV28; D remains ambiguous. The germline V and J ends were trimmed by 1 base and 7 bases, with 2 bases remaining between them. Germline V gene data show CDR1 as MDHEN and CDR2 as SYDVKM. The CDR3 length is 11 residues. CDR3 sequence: CASSLSNEQFF. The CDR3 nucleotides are TGTGCCAGCAGTTTATCAAATGAGCAGTTCTTC.

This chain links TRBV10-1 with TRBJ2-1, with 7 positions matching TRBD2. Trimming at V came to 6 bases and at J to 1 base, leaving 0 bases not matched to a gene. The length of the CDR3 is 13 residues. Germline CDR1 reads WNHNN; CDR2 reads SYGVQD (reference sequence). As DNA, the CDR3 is TGCGCCAGCAGCGGGGGGTCCTACAATGAGCAGTTCTTC. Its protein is CASSGGSYNEQFF.

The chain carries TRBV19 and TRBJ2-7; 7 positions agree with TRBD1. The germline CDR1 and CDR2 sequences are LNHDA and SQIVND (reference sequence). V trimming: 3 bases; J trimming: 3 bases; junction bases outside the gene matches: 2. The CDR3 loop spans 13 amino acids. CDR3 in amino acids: CASSMWDSYEQYF. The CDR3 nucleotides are TGTGCCAGTAGTATGTGGGACAGCTACGAGCAGTACTTC.

The CDR3 protein is CASSAYYGEQYF. The CDR3 nucleotides are TGTGCCAGCAGCGCATACTACGGGGAGCAGTACTTC. The chain couples TRBV9 to TRBJ2-7; D is unclear. Trimming cost V 3 bases and J 7 bases, with 11 bases left between them. Looked up from germline, CDR1 is SGDLS and CDR2 is YYNGEE. The length of the CDR3 is 12 residues. The whole variable domain, filled in from reference TRBV9 and TRBJ2-7, reads DSGVTQTPKHLITATGQRVTLRCSPRSGDLSVYWYQQSLDQGLQFLIQYYNGEERAKGNILERFSAQQFPDLHSELNLSSLELGDSALYFCASSAYYGEQYFGPGTRLTVT.

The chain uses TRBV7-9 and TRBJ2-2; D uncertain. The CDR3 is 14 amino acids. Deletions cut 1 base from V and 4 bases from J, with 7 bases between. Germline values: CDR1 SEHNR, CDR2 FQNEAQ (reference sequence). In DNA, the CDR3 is TGTGCCAGCAGCTTAGGTTCTATCACCGGGGAGCTGTTTTTT. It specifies CASSLGSITGELFF.

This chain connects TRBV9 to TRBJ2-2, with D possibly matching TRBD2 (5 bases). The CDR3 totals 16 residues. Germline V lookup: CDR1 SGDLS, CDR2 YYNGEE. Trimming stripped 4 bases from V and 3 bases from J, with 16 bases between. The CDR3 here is CASSTRGSGDTGELFF. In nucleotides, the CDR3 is TGTGCCAGCAGCACGAGAGGATCCGGGGACACCGGGGAGCTGTTTTTT. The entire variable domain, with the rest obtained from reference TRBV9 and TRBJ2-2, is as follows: DSGVTQTPKHLITATGQRVTLRCSPRSGDLSVYWYQQSLDQGLQFLIQYYNGEERAKGNILERFSAQQFPDLHSELNLSSLELGDSALYFCASSTRGSGDTGELFFGEGSRLTVL.

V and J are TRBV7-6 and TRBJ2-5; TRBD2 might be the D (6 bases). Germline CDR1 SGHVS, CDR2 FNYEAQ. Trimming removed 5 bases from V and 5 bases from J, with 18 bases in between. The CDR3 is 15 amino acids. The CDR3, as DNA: TGTGCCAGCAGCCCGGAGGGGACCCTTGGGGAGACCCAGTACTTC. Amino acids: CASSPEGTLGETQYF.

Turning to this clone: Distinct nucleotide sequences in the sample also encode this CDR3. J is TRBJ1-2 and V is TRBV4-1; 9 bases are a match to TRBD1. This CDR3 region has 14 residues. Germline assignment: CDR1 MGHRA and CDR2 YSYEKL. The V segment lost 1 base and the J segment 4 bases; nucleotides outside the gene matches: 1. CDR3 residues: CASSQGQGGYGYTF. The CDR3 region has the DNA TGCGCCAGCAGCCAAGGACAGGGGGGCTATGGCTACACCTTC.

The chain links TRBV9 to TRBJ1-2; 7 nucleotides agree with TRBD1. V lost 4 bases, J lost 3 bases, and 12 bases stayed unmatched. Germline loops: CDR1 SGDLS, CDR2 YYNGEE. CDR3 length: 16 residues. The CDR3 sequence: CASSQTGTAPHYGYTF. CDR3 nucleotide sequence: TGTGCCAGCAGCCAGACCGGGACAGCCCCCCACTATGGCTACACCTTC.

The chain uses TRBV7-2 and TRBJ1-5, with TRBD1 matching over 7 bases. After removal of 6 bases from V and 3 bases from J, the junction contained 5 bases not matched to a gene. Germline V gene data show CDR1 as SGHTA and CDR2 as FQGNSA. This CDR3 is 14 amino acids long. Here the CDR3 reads CASSMGQFNQPQHF. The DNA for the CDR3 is TGTGCCAGCAGTATGGGACAGTTCAATCAGCCCCAGCATTTT.

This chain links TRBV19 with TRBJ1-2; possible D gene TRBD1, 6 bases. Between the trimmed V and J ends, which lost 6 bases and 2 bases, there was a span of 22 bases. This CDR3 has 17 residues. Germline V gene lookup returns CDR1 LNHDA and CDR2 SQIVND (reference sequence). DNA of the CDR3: TGTGCCAGTAGCCCCCAGGCCGGGGGGCCACTAAACTATGGCTACACCTTC. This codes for CASSPQAGGPLNYGYTF.

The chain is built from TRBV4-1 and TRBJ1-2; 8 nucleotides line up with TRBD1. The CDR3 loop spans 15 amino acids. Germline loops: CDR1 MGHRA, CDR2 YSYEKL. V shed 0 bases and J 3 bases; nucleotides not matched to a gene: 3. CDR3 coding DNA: TGCGCCAGCAGCCAAGACAGGGGGCTCGACTATGGCTACACCTTC. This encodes CASSQDRGLDYGYTF.

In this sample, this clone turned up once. CDR3 residues: CASTPTGEYYGYTF. As DNA, the CDR3 is TGTGCCAGCACCCCGACAGGGGAATACTATGGCTACACCTTC. The V and J genes are TRBV25-1 and TRBJ1-2, with 8 bases aligning to TRBD1. The CDR3 length is 14 residues. J was trimmed by 3 bases and V by 7 bases; bases with no gene match: 7. Germline assignment: CDR1 MGHDK and CDR2 SYGVNS.

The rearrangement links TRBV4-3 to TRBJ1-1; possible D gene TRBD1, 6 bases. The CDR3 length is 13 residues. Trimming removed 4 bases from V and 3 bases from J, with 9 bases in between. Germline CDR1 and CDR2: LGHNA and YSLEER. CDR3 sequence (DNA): TGCGCCAGCAGCCGGGGACAAGACACTGAAGCTTTCTTT. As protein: CASSRGQDTEAFF.

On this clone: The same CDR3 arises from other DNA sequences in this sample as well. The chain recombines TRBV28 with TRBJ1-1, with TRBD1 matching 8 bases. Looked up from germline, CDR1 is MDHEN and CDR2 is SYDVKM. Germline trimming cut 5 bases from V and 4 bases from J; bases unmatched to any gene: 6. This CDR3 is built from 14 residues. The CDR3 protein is CASSLGQGGTEAFF. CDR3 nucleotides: TGTGCCAGCAGTCTCGGACAGGGTGGCACTGAAGCTTTCTTT.

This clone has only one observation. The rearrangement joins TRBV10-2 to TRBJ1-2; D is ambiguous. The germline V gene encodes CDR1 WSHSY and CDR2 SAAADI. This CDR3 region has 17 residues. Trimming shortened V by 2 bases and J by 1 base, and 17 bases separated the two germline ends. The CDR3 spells CASSEPGLSTGNYGYTF. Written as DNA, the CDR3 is TGCGCCAGCAGTGAGCCCGGACTCTCCACGGGTAACTATGGCTACACCTTC.

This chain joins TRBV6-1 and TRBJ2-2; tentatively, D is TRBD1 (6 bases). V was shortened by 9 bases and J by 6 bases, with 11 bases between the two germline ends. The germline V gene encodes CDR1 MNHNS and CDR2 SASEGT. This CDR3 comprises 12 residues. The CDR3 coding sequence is TGTGCCAGTACCAGGGGCCCCGGGGAGCTGTTTTTT. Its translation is CASTRGPGELFF.

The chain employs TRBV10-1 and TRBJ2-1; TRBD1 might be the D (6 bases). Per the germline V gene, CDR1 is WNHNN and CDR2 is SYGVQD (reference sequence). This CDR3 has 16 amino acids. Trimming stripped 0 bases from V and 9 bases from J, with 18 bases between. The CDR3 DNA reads TGCGCCAGCAGTGAGTCGAAAGGGGGAACAAAGGGTGAGCAGTTCTTC. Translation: CASSESKGGTKGEQFF.

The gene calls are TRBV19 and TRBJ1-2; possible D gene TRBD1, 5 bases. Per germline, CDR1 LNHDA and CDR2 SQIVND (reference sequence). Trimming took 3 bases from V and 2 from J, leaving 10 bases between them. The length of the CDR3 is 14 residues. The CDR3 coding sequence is TGTGCCAGTAGTATCGCAGGGCGGAACTATGGCTACACCTTC. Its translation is CASSIAGRNYGYTF.

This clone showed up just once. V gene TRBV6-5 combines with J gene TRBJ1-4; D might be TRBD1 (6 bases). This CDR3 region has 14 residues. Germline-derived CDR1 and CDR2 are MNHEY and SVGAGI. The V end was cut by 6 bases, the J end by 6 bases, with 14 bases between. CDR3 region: CASRPQGLDEKLFF. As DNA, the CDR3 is TGTGCCAGCAGACCACAGGGTTTGGATGAAAAACTGTTTTTT.